This T cell receptor beta chain emerged from a study of blood T cell repertoires in COVID-19 (TCRdb year 2020). Broadly, across the study: Collaborator samples came from the United States, Italy and Spain and covered acute and convalescent phases of COVID-19. The material from the prospective study consisted of cDNA or gDNA derived from T cells, B-cell-depleted T cells, or PBMCs. The dataset comprised deeply sampled blood TCRbeta repertoires from subjects exposed to, actively infected with, or recovered from COVID-19. The repertoires were released in a freely available public database intended as a resource for research on the immune response to SARS-CoV-2. Samples came from the ongoing ImmuneRACE study (first 160 participants) plus 1,254 subjects from 6 global collaborators. Sample metadata almost always included a de-identified subject ID, COVID-19 status, age in years and sex. Where available, HLA class I and class II types were obtained from metadata supplied by the sample provider rather than from assay-based typing. The paper as a whole reports these results and caveats: The amount of clinical and demographic metadata varied by source and participant and was provided uncurated.

Sequences LGHDT (CDR1) and YNNKEL (CDR2) are obtained from the germline V gene (reference sequence). Its CDR3 holds 16 amino acids, cysteine through phenylalanine. CDR3 DNA is the only sequence kept; it has 48 bases, read in frame from the first base. Trimming takes 1 base off V and 8 bases off J; junction bases not matched to a gene: 10. On this clone itself: This receptor's antigen is unknown. The record has no base qualities; no much larger clone is one base away.

The immunoSEQ Assay, a bias-controlled multiplex PCR, was used to amplify TCRbeta CDR3 regions from genomic DNA. The study's own analysis went as follows. Within the assay, amplification of reference gene primers was used to estimate how many nucleated cells each sample contained. To quantify the absolute abundance of each unique TCRbeta CDR3 rearrangement, sequence reads were collapsed and filtered. For each sample, productive Simpson clonality was calculated by taking the square root of Simpson's diversity index across productive rearrangements. This is the immuneACCESS table as TCRdb keeps it, with only in-frame sequences that have V and J called. A part of the clones is gone; compared with another copy, unresolved V genes explain less than half, and the rest is unexplained. That table supplies the V and J calls and clone size; D and trimming were determined from the DNA. This sample is represented by some 290,000 clones; roughly 90% of them were singletons. In total, the top ten clones hold approximately 11% of the sample.

At one collaborating source in Seattle, patients were enrolled during active infection and were followed longitudinally through the course of disease. Collaborating institutions collected whole blood in K2EDTA tubes following their own protocols. For TCRbeta analysis, collaborator samples were shipped as frozen whole blood, as isolated PBMCs, or as DNA extracted from either sample type. Sequences were obtained from peripheral blood. This sequence was found in a woman under 40 with COVID-19, enrolled during active disease. Recombination connected TRBV3-1 (or the pseudogene TRBV3-2) to TRBJ2-1, with TRBD2 identical over 8 junction bases. DNA sequence: TGTGCCAGCAGCCAAGGTAGTCCGGGAGGGCCTTATGAGCAGTTCTTC. Translated, this gives CASSQGSPGGPYEQFF.